This record looks at one TCR beta chain sequence and its context. Other nucleotide sequences from this sample produce the same CDR3. Assay: immunoSEQ multiplex PCR; the TCRdb copy retains only in-frame clones and omits some. The sample consists of about 2 million clones, about 95% of them appearing once. These data originate in a study of shared clonotypes between healthy human individuals. This CDR3 has 15 amino acids. Germline CDR1 is MNHEY and CDR2 is SMNVEV (reference sequence). Trimming took 1 base from V and 1 from J, leaving 8 bases between them. CD45RO-negative CD8 cells positively selected for CCR7 made up the naive population, which excluded terminally differentiated effector memory CD45RA+ cells.

Sequences were obtained from naive CD8+ T cells sorted from blood. This TCR was recovered from a man between 18 and 29 years old in good health. V and J are TRBV27 and TRBJ1-5; D is ambiguous. In DNA, the CDR3 is TGTGCCAGCAGTTTATACCCGGACAGCAATCAGCCCCAGCATTTT. Its protein is CASSLYPDSNQPQHF.